This TCR beta chain is from a study of T cells in Graves' hyperthyroidism and ophthalmopathy. The source material, RNA transcripts, was used to amplify TCR beta CDR3 regions. HTBI primers were employed in a first-round RT-PCR of the TCR CDR3. TCRdb reprocessed the multiplex PCR reads via MiXCR and lists one record per CDR3 protein. The profile shows around 300,000 distinct CDR3 sequences, about 15% of them singletons. Worth noting for this clonotype: A much bigger clone sits one base away, suggesting this may be a read error.

Subjects aged 18 to 65 presented with newly diagnosed hyperthyroidism of less than 2 months' duration. The sequencing sample was made of blood. The clonotype was recovered from a woman aged 25 to 39 with Graves' hyperthyroidism.

The CDR3 is CASSQTRVGETQYF. For the CDR3, the DNA is TGTGCCAGCAGCCAGACCAGGGTTGGGGAGACCCAGTACTTC. J is TRBJ2-5 and V is TRBV7-9; possible D gene TRBD1, 5 bases. The CDR3 is 14 amino acids. With 5 bases removed from V and 5 bases from J, the gap between germline ends came to 15 bases. Germline lookup yields CDR1 SEHNR and CDR2 FQNEAQ (reference sequence).